This T cell receptor (beta chain) is drawn from a study of early T cells in non-severe SARS-CoV-2 infection. Turning to the study itself: The chains were unpaired, and the sequenced material was bulk RNA from unsorted whole blood. Study conclusions and caveats: VDJdb matching, biased toward anti-spike CD8 responses, missed private and CD4 specificities.

Individual cDNA molecules were tagged with unique molecular identifiers. TCRdb used MiXCR to reprocess the 5' RACE reads, holding one entry per CDR3 protein. The sample shows roughly 86,000 distinct CDR3 sequences, 6% to 7% of them seen only once. This clonotype occurred a few times. Its antigen is not known. Germline-derived CDR1 and CDR2 are SGHTA and FQGNSA. The V segment lost 2 bases and the J segment 4 bases; nucleotides outside the gene matches: 6. CDR3 size: 15 residues. Source material: whole blood. This receptor was taken from an adult who was a healthcare worker with PCR-confirmed SARS-CoV-2 infection or an uninfected control (not recorded which). The genes are TRBV7-2 and TRBJ2-5, with TRBD1 identical over 8 bases. For the CDR3, the DNA is TGTGCCAGCAGCTTACAGGGGGCCGGGGCAGAGACCCAGTACTTC. This translates into CASSLQGAGAETQYF.